This T cell receptor beta chain is drawn from a study of blood T cells in healthy people across ages. A second PCR of about 6 to 11 cycles used a sample-barcoded 5' primer and a J-beta primer mix. TCRdb fed the 5' RACE reads into MiXCR, producing one record per CDR3 protein. The table shows 600,000 or so distinct CDR3 sequences, with about 30% occurring only once. Germline V lookup: CDR1 LGHDT, CDR2 YNNKEL (reference sequence). The CDR3 consists of 15 residues. The sequenced sample was blood. The genes are TRBV3-1 and TRBJ2-5; 10 nucleotides agree with TRBD1. The J call may not be correct, given that the DNA end is closer to TRBJ2-7. The sequence came from a woman aged 80 or older in good health. The CDR3 here is CASSHRRQGAGEQYF. The CDR3 nucleotides are TGTGCCAGCAGCCATCGGCGACAGGGGGCAGGCGAGCAGTACTTC.